What follows is one TCR beta chain and its context. Its antigen is undetermined. The source of the sample is a study of shared clonotypes between healthy human individuals. Study findings and constraints: On the whole, naive subsets had larger estimated richness than memory subsets had.

The repertoire was sequenced with immunoSEQ multiplex PCR; TCRdb's copy has only in-frame clones and lacks some. Of millions of clones listed, about 92% were seen once; the top ten hold roughly 0.14%. Germline V CDR1 and CDR2: SGHNT, YYREEE (reference sequence). With 7 bases removed from V and 4 bases from J, the gap between germline ends came to 12 bases. This CDR3 comprises 13 residues. Sequencing was carried out using naive CD4+ T cells sorted from blood. Subset meaning: CD45RA+ positively selected. This sequence originates from a man younger than 35 in good health. The chain employs TRBV5-4 and TRBJ1-3; D call uncertain. CDR3 DNA: TGTGCCAGCTCTGAGGGATTCGGAAACACCATATATTTT. This sequence encodes CASSEGFGNTIYF.